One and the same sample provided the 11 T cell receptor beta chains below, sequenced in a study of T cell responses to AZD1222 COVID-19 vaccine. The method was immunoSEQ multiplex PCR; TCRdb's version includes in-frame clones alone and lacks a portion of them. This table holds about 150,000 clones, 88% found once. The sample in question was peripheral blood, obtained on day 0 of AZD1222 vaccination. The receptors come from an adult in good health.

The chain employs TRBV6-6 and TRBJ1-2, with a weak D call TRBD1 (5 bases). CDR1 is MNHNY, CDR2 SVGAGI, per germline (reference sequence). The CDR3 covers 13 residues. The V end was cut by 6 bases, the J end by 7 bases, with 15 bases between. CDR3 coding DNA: TGTGCCAGCAGCCCCACAGGAGAATTTGGCTACACCTTC. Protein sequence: CASSPTGEFGYTF.

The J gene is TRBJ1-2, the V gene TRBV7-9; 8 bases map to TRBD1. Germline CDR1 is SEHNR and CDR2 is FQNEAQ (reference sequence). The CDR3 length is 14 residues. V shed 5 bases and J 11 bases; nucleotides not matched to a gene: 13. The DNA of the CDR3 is TGTGCCAGCAGCGCCCAAGGACAGGGCTCTGGTTACACCTTC. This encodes CASSAQGQGSGYTF.

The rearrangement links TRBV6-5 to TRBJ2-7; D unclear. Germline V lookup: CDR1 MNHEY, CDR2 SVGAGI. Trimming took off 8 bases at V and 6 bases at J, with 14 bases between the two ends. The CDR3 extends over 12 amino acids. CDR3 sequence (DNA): TGTGCCAGCCTTTCGTATTACCTCGAGCAGTACTTC. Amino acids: CASLSYYLEQYF.

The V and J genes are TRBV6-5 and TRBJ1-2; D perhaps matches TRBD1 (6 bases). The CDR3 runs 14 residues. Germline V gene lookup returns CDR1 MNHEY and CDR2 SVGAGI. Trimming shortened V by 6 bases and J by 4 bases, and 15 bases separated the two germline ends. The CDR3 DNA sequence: TGTGCCAGCAGCGGGGACATCTTAGCCTATGGCTACACCTTC. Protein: CASSGDILAYGYTF.

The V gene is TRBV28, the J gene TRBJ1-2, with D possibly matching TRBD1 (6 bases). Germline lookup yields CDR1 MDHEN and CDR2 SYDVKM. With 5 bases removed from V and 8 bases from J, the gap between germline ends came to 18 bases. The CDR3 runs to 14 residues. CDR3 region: CASSTSGASEGYTF. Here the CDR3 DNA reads TGTGCCAGCAGTACGTCAGGGGCTTCTGAAGGCTACACCTTC.

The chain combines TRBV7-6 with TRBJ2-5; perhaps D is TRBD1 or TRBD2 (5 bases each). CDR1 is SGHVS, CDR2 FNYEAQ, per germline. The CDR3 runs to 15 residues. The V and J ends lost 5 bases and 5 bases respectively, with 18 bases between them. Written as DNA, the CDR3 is TGTGCCAGCAGCCTAATGACAGAGGGGTGGGAGACCCAGTACTTC. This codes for CASSLMTEGWETQYF.

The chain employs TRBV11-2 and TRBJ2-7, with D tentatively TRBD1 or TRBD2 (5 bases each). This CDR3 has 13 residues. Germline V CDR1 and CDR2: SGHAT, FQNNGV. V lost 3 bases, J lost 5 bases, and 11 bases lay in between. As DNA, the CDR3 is TGTGCCAGCAGCTTGTGGGGGTTGGACGAGCAGTACTTC. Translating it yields CASSLWGLDEQYF.

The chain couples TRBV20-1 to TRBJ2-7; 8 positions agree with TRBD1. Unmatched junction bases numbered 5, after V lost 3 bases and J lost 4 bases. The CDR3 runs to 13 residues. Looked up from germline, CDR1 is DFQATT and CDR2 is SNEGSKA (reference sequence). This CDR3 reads CSASGQGRYEQYF. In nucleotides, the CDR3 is TGCAGTGCTAGTGGACAGGGTAGATACGAGCAGTACTTC.

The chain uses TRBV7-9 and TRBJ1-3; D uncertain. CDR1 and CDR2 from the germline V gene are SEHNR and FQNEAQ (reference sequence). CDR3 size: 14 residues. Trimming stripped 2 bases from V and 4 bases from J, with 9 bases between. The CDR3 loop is CASSLSGSGNTIYF. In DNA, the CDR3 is TGTGCCAGCAGCTTATCCGGATCAGGAAACACCATATATTTT.

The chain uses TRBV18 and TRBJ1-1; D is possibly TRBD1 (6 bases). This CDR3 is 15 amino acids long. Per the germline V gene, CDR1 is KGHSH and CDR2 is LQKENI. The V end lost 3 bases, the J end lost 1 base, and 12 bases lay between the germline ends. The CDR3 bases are TGTGCCAGCTCACCTTGGCCAGGGGCGAACACTGAAGCTTTCTTT. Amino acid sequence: CASSPWPGANTEAFF.

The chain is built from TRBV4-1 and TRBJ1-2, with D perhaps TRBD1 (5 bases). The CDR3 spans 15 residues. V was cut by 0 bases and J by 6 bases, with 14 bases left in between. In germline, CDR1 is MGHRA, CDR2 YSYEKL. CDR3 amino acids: CASSQDPGIQDGYTF. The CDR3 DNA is TGCGCCAGCAGCCAAGATCCAGGGATTCAAGATGGCTACACCTTC.